Listed below are T cell receptor beta chains from one sample, sequenced in a study of T cells in Graves' hyperthyroidism and ophthalmopathy. TCRdb called the multiplex PCR reads again in MiXCR, with one record for every CDR3 protein. The sample shows hundreds of thousands of distinct CDR3 sequences, 12% to 15% of them seen only once. What was sequenced was blood. The receptor source for this set is a woman younger than 35 with Graves' hyperthyroidism. Both conserved end residues are part of each CDR3. The D gene is left open where the match is weak. The listing skips clone size in some rows; elsewhere it reads once, few, many or a size class.

v_gene,j_gene,d_gene,abundance,CDR3aa,CDR3nt
TRBV20-1,TRBJ1-2,.,.,CSARSRTPTNYGYTF,TGCAGTGCTAGATCTCGGACACCGACTAACTATGGCTACACCTTC
TRBV19,TRBJ2-7,TRBD1,.,CATADRAHYEQYF,TGTGCCACCGCGGACAGGGCCCACTACGAGCAGTACTTC
TRBV28,TRBJ2-7,.,many,CASRTSLRGTVYEQYF,TGTGCCAGCAGGACTAGCCTCAGGGGAACCGTGTACGAGCAGTACTTC
TRBV24-1,TRBJ1-1,TRBD1,many,CATSDSGTENTEAFF,TGTGCCACCAGTGATTCCGGGACAGAGAACACTGAAGCTTTCTTT
TRBV27,TRBJ2-1,TRBD2,few,CASSRPSGRYNEQFF,TGTGCCAGCAGTCGCCCTAGCGGGAGGTACAATGAGCAGTTCTTC
TRBV7-9,TRBJ2-5,.,few,CANSRIHTGISVETQYF,TGTGCCAACAGCCGAATACATACCGGGATATCAGTAGAGACCCAGTACTTC
TRBV11-2,TRBJ2-1,.,many,CASSSPPWVGASDEQFF,TGTGCCAGCAGCTCCCCCCCCTGGGTGGGGGCTTCGGATGAGCAGTTCTTC
TRBV10-3,TRBJ2-1,.,many,CAIMGGGSGSYNEQFF,TGTGCCATCATGGGTGGGGGGAGTGGCTCCTACAATGAGCAGTTCTTC
TRBV3-1,TRBJ2-7,TRBD1,few,CASSEGQGREQYF,TGTGCCAGCAGCGAGGGACAGGGGCGCGAGCAGTACTTC
TRBV5-6,TRBJ2-5,.,.,CASSLAQGGEAQYF,TGTGCCAGCAGCCTGGCCCAGGGGGGCGAGGCCCAGTACTTC
TRBV29-1,TRBJ2-1,.,many,CSATDSSRNEQFF,TGCAGCGCAACGGACAGTTCGCGGAATGAGCAGTTCTTC
TRBV18,TRBJ2-6,TRBD2,few,CASSRRLAAGANVLTF,TGTGCCAGCTCGCGCCGACTAGCAGCAGGGGCCAACGTCCTGACTTTC
TRBV9,TRBJ1-2,TRBD1,.,CASSPAGQRFENGYTF,TGTGCCAGCAGCCCCGCGGGACAGCGGTTTGAAAATGGCTACACCTTC
TRBV7-9,TRBJ1-1,.,.,CASSLYPGMSTEAFF,TGTGCCAGCAGCTTATACCCCGGCATGAGCACTGAAGCTTTCTTT
TRBV6-1,TRBJ2-5,.,few,CASSEEPGQYWETQYF,TGTGCCAGCAGTGAAGAACCAGGGCAATATTGGGAGACCCAGTACTTC
TRBV3-1,TRBJ2-1,TRBD2,many,CASSLSAGGPYNEQFF,TGTGCCAGCAGCCTCTCCGCGGGAGGACCTTACAATGAGCAGTTCTTC
TRBV20-1,TRBJ2-7,TRBD1,few,CSARARDRGYYEQYF,TGCAGTGCTAGAGCCCGGGACAGGGGTTACTACGAGCAGTACTTC
TRBV20-1,TRBJ2-1,TRBD2,.,CSATLAGDRYNEQFF,TGCAGTGCTACCTTAGCGGGAGATAGGTACAATGAGCAGTTCTTC
TRBV13,TRBJ2-7,.,.,CASSLGGKNYEQYF,TGTGCCAGCAGCTTAGGTGGCAAGAACTACGAGCAGTACTTC
TRBV6-1,TRBJ2-7,.,.,CASSEAGAFGEQYF,TGTGCCAGCAGTGAGGCAGGAGCCTTCGGCGAGCAGTACTTC
TRBV11-2,TRBJ2-5,TRBD1,many,CASSLWLAGGQGSFEETQYF,TGTGCCAGCAGCTTATGGTTGGCCGGAGGACAGGGGTCTTTTGAAGAGACCCAGTACTTC
TRBV9,TRBJ2-6,TRBD1,many,CASSPNPTGSGANVLTF,TGTGCCAGCAGCCCAAACCCGACAGGGTCTGGGGCCAACGTCCTGACTTTC
TRBV16,TRBJ1-5,TRBD1,.,CASSHRDRGPESNQPQHF,TGTGCCAGCAGCCACCGGGACAGGGGGCCCGAAAGCAATCAGCCCCAGCATTTT